This T cell receptor beta chain derives from a study of vaccination and CD4 T cells after COVID-19. On the study more broadly: Median time from second vaccine dose to sampling was over 55 days (14 to 241). Controls had a CEFX pool, an HIV-1 Nef pool, or no peptide added.

For this clonotype: The antigen remains undetermined.

Treatment here: approximately nine-day PBMC culture with coronavirus spike peptide pools or control peptides (ViraFEST assay). ViraFEST expanded antigen-specific T cells with peptide pools, then sequenced TCRs. Every well contained 2.1 million or so PBMCs, which were grown with roughly 9.1 IU/ml IL-2 and approximately 9.4 ug/ml peptide pools. The CDR3 runs to 14 residues. With 7 bases removed from V and 4 bases from J, the gap between germline ends came to 14 bases. Germline-derived CDR1 and CDR2 are SGHTA and FQGNSA. Researchers used the Oncomine TCR Beta short-read assay to sequence DNA from cultured CD4+ T cells. TCRdb recomputed calls from the PCR reads with MiXCR, one row per CDR3 protein. The sample has about 14,000 distinct CDR3 sequences, just over 55% seen once.

This chain uses TRBV7-2 with TRBJ2-1; perhaps TRBD2 as D (5 bases). Sequenced input: CD4+ T cells from blood, cultured in vitro. This clonotype originated in a human donor who had recovered from COVID-19. Here the CDR3 reads CASNGELGYNEQFF. CDR3 sequence (DNA): TGTGCCAGCAATGGGGAGTTGGGATACAATGAGCAGTTCTTC.